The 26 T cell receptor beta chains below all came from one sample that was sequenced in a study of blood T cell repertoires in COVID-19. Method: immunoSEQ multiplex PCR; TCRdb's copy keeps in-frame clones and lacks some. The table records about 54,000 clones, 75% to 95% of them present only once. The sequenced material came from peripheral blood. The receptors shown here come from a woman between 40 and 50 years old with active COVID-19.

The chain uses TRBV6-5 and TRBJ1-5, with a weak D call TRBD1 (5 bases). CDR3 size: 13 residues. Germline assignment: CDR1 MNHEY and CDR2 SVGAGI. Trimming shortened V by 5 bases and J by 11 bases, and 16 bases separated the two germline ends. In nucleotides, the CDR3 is TGTGCCAGCAGTAAGACAGCTCGCGGGGCCCAGCATTTT. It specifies CASSKTARGAQHF.

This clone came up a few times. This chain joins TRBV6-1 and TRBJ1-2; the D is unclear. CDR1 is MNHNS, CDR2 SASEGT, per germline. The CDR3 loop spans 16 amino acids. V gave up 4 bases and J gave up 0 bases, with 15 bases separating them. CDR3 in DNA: TGTGCCAGCAGTGCGAGGAGGGTGGCCCCTAACTATGGCTACACCTTC. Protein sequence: CASSARRVAPNYGYTF.

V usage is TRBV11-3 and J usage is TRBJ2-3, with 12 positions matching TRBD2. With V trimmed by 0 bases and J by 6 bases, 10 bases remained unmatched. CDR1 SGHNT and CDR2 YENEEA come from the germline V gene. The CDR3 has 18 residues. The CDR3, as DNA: TGTGCCAGCAGCTTAGAGACTAGCGGGGGCCCAGCGGCGGATACGCAGTATTTT. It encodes CASSLETSGGPAADTQYF.

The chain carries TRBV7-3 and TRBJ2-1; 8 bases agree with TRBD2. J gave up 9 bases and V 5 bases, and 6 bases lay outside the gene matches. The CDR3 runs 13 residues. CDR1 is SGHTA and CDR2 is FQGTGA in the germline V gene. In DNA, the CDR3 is TGTGCCAGCAGCCCGACGGGGGGGAGTGAGCAGTTCTTC. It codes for CASSPTGGSEQFF.

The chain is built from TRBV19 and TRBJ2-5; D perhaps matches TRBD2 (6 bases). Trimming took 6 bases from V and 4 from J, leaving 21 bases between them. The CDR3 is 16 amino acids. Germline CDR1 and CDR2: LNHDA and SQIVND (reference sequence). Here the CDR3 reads CASSLRGSAHRETQYF. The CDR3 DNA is TGTGCCAGTAGCCTACGGGGGTCAGCCCATCGAGAGACCCAGTACTTC.

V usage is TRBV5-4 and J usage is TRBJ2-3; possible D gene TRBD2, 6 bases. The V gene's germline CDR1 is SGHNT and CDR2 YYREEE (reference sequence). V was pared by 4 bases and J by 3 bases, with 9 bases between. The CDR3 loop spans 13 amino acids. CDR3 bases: TGTGCCAGCAGCGGGGAGGTTACAGATACGCAGTATTTT. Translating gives CASSGEVTDTQYF.

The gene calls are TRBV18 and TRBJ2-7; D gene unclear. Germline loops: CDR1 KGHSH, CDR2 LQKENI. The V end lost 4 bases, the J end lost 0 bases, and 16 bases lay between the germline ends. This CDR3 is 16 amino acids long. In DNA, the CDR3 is TGTGCCAGCTCACTAGTCGGCGGAACCAACTCCTACGAGCAGTACTTC. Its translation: CASSLVGGTNSYEQYF.

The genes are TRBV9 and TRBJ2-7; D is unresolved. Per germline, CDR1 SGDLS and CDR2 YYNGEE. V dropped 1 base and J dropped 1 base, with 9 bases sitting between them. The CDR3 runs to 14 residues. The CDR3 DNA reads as TGTGCCAGCAGCGTAAGTACTGATTCCTACGAGCAGTACTTC. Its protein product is CASSVSTDSYEQYF.

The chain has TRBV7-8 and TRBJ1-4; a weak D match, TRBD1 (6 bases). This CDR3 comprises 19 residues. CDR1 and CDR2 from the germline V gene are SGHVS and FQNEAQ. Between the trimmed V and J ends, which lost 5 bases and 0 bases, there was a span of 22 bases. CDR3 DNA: TGTGCCAGCAGCCCCTGTACGGGGAGGGGGTTGGCAACTAATGAAAAACTGTTTTTT. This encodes CASSPCTGRGLATNEKLFF.

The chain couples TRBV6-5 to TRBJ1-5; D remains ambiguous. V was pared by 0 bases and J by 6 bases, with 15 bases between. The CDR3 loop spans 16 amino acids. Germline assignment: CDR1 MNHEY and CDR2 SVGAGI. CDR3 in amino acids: CASSYSAQFLGQPQHF. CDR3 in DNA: TGTGCCAGCAGTTACTCAGCCCAATTCCTCGGTCAGCCCCAGCATTTT.

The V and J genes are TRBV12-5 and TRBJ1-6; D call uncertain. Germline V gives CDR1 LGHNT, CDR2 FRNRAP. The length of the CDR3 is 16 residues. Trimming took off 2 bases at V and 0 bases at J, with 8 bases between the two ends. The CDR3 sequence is CASGLYLSSYNSPLHF. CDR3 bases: TGTGCTAGTGGTTTGTATCTGAGCTCCTATAATTCACCCCTCCACTTT.

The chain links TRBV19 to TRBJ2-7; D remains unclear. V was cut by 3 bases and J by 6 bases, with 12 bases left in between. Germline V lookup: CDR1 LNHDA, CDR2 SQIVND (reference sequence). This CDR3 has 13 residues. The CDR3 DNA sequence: TGTGCCAGTAGTATTTCCGCGGCTGGCGAGCAGTACTTC. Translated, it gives CASSISAAGEQYF.

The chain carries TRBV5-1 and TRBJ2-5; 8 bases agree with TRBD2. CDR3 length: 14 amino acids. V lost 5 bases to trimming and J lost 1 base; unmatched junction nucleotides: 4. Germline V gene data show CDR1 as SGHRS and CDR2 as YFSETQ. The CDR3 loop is CASSVAGGQETQYF. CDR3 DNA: TGCGCCAGCAGTGTCGCGGGGGGCCAAGAGACCCAGTACTTC.

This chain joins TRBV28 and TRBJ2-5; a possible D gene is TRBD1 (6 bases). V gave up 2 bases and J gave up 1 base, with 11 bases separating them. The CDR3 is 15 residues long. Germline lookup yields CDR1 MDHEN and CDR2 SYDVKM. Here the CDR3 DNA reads TGTGCCAGCAGTTTACAGGGGCAGCTCCAAGAGACCCAGTACTTC. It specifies CASSLQGQLQETQYF. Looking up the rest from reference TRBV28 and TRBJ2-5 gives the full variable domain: DVKVTQSSRYLVKRTGEKVFLECVQDMDHENMFWYRQDPGLGLRLIYFSYDVKMKEKGDIPEGYSVSREKKERFSLILESASTNQTSMYLCASSLQGQLQETQYFGPGTRLLVL.

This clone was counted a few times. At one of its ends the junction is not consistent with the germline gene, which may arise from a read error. CDR3 in DNA: TGTGCCAGCAGCTTAGATTCCTGGGGGCTAAGGTTC. Protein: CASSLDSWGLRF. The rearrangement joins TRBV11-3 to TRBJ2-7, with a weak D call TRBD1 (6 bases). This CDR3 is 12 amino acids long. In germline, CDR1 is SGHNT, CDR2 YENEEA.

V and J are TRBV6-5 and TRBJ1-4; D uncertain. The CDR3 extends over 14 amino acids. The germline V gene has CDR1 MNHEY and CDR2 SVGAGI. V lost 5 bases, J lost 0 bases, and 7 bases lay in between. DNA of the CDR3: TGTGCCAGCAGTAAATTCGCAACTAATGAAAAACTGTTTTTT. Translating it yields CASSKFATNEKLFF.

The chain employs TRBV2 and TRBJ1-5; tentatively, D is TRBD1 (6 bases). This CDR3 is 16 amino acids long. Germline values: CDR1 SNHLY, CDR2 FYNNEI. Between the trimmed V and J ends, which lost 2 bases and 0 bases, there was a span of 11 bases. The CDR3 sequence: CASSEMTGNSNQPQHF. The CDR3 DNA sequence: TGTGCCAGCAGTGAAATGACAGGAAATAGCAATCAGCCCCAGCATTTT. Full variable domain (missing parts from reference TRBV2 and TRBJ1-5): EPEVTQTPSHQVTQMGQEVILRCVPISNHLYFYWYRQILGQKVEFLVSFYNNEISEKSEIFDDQFSVERPDGSNFTLKIRSTKLEDSAMYFCASSEMTGNSNQPQHFGDGTRLSIL.

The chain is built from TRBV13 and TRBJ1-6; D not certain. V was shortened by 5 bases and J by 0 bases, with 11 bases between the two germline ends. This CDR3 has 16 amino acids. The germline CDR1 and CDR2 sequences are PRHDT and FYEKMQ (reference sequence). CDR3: CASSQQTSSYNSPLHF. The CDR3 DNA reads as TGTGCCAGCAGCCAACAGACGAGCTCCTATAATTCACCCCTCCACTTT.

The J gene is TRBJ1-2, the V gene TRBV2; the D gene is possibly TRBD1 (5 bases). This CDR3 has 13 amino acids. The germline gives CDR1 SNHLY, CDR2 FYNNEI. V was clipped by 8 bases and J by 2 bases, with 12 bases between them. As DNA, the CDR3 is TGTGCCAGCCGGGGGACGGAGAACTATGGCTACACCTTC. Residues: CASRGTENYGYTF. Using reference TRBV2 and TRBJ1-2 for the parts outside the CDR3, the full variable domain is EPEVTQTPSHQVTQMGQEVILRCVPISNHLYFYWYRQILGQKVEFLVSFYNNEISEKSEIFDDQFSVERPDGSNFTLKIRSTKLEDSAMYFCASRGTENYGYTFGSGTRLTVV.

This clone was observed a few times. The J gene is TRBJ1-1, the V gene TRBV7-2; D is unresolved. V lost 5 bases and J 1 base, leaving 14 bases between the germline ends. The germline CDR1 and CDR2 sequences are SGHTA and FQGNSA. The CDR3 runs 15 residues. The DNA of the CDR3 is TGTGCCAGCAGCCCTATACGGGGTTCGAACACTGAAGCTTTCTTT. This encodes CASSPIRGSNTEAFF.

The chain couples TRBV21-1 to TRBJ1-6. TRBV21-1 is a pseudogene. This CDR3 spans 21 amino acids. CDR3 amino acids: CASSPWPPTAPGDFNNSPLHF. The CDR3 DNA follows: TGTGCCAGCAGCCCCTGGCCCCCCACTGCCCCGGGAGACTTTAATAATTCACCCCTCCACTTT.

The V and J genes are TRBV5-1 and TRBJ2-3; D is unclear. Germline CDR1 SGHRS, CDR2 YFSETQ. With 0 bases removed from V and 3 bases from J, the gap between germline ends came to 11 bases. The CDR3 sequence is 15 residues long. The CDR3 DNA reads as TGCGCCAGCAGCTTGGGTGCGGCTAGGACAGATACGCAGTATTTT. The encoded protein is CASSLGAARTDTQYF.

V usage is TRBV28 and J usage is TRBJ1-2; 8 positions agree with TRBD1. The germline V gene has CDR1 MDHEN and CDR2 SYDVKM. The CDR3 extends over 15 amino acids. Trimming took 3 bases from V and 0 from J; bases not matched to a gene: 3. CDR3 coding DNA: TGTGCCAGCAGTTTTTCGGACAGGGCTAACTATGGCTACACCTTC. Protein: CASSFSDRANYGYTF.

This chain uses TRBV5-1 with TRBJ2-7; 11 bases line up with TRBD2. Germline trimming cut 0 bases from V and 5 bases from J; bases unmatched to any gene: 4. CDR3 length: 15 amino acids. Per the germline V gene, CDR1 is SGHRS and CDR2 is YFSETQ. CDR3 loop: CASSLAAGLADEQYF. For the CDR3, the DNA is TGCGCCAGCAGCTTGGCCGCGGGACTAGCGGACGAGCAGTACTTC.

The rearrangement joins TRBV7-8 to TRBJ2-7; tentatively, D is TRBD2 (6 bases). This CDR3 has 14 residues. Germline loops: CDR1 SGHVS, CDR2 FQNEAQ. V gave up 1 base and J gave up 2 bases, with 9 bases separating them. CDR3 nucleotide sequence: TGTGCCAGCAGCTTAGGCAGGAGGGCCTACGAGCAGTACTTC. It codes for CASSLGRRAYEQYF.

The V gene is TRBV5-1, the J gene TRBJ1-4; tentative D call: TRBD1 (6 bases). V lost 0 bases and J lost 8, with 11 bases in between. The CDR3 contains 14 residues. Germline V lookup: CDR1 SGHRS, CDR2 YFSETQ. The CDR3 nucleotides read TGCGCCAGCAGCTTGGGCAGGGGAAACGAAAAACTGTTTTTT. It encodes CASSLGRGNEKLFF.